This T cell receptor (beta chain) stems from a study of T cells expressing NK-cell markers. Study in general: Sequenced donors, eight in total, included seven who were HCMV-seropositive and one who was seronegative.

From the 5' RACE reads, TCRdb lists one entry per CDR3 protein and no DNA. The sample features 300,000 to 450,000 distinct CDR3 sequences, with around 5.2% in its top ten. The sequence was obtained from a man between 18 and 69 years old in good health. The sample taken for sequencing was blood T cells: a sorted CD56 or NKG2C T cell subset, CD4+ or CD8+ T cells, or bulk PBMC T cells (not recorded which).

The CDR3 reads CASSYRGLTRGYTF. The chain couples TRBV7-9 to TRBJ1-2; checking the TCRdb D call of TRBD1 is not possible without DNA. The CDR3 runs 14 residues. Germline V gives CDR1 SEHNR, CDR2 FQNEAQ (reference sequence).